This T cell receptor (beta chain) was identified in a study of T-cell memory formation after mild COVID-19 (dated by TCRdb to the early 2020s). Study-wide context: Most TCR sequence clusters were specific to one of the two donors. T-cell clones expanding and contracting after mild COVID-19 in two donors were tracked by longitudinal TCRalpha and TCRbeta repertoire sequencing. Two young, previously healthy adult volunteers, one female and one male, were included in the cohort.

Sequenced using an Illumina NovaSeq 6000. TCRalpha and TCRbeta cDNA libraries were constructed by 5'RACE with constant-segment primers, with sample barcodes and unique molecular identifiers being introduced. RNA was extracted from every sample with Trizol reagent. Library amplification was performed in two PCR steps, and a second sample barcode and Illumina TruSeq adapters were introduced in the second step. Libraries were sequenced on an Illumina NovaSeq with 2 x 150 bp paired-end reads. On the authors' methods: Reads were demultiplexed and collapsed into UMI-guided consensus sequences with migec v1.2.7. Using mixcr v2.1.11, UMI consensuses were aligned to TRA and TRB V and J templates and then assembled into clonotypes. A clonotype was counted as expanded or contracted only if both edgeR and NoisET called the change significant, with noise models trained on biological replicates. For edgeR calls, the thresholds were a false discovery rate-adjusted p below 0.01 and a log2 fold-change of 1. As an exploratory analysis of dynamics, max-normalized trajectories of the 1000 most abundant clonotypes were examined with PCA combined with hierarchical clustering. Each responding clone was given a CD4 or CD8 phenotype based on the CD4+ and CD8+ repertoires, which had been sequenced separately. Clones were called with MiXCR by TCRdb after fastp trimmed the public reads at Q25, and only in-frame beta chains were retained. Each entry is one CDR3 protein sequence, shown with its most common DNA and genes. The V and J calls were determined by TCRdb, not by the authors. A total of under 450,000 distinct CDR3 sequences appear in this sample, less than 25% of them only once. Of the sample, roughly 14% falls within the top ten clones.

Sequences SGDLS (CDR1) and YYNGEE (CDR2) are obtained from the germline V gene. From the cysteine through the phenylalanine, the CDR3 covers 16 amino acids. Of the read, only the CDR3 DNA is kept; its 48 bases are in frame from base 1. For this chain, trimming is 4 bases at the V end and 2 bases at the J end, and the number of junction bases without a gene match is 8. Worth noting for this clonotype: The specificity of this receptor is unknown. No base quality values were provided; no much bigger clone lies one nucleotide off.

PBMCs were isolated by Ficoll-Paque density gradient centrifugation. The paper's findings and limits, for the study overall: SARS-CoV-2 specificity of the second-wave clones peaking on day 37 was not confirmed. The study included only two mild cases, and larger cohorts that include severe cases with pre-infection samples were judged to be necessary. Contracting CD4+ clones were located mainly in the CM and EM memory subsets, whereas CD8+ clones were found to be enriched in EMRA. Clones that contracted from day 15 to 85 showed balanced CD4/CD8 phenotypes, whereas a second wave of clones that expanded from day 15 to 37 leaned towards CD4+. Some responding clones were detected in pre-infection memory, suggesting pre-existing cross-reactive memory T cells joined the SARS-CoV-2 response.

This clonotype originated in an adult woman who had mild COVID-19 (a few samples of this study predate the infection). The sample titles of this study are shuffled in the database, so cell type and time point are left out; the donor was told from shared clones. Sequencing input: PBMCs or a T cell subset sorted from them (not recorded which). This chain joins TRBV9 to TRBJ2-3, with 9 bases in between that match TRBD2. DNA sequence: TGTGCCAGCAGCTCCCGGGGCGGGGGGGTCACAGATACGCAGTATTTT. It translates as CASSSRGGGVTDTQYF. Here the CDR3 is joined to the reference TRBV9 and TRBJ2-3 genes, and the full variable domain is: DSGVTQTPKHLITATGQRVTLRCSPRSGDLSVYWYQQSLDQGLQFLIQYYNGEERAKGNILERFSAQQFPDLHSELNLSSLELGDSALYFCASSSRGGGVTDTQYFGPGTRLTVL.